A single sample gave rise to the 16 T cell receptor beta chains below, sequenced in a study of blood T cells in healthy people across ages. For the second PCR, which ran for about 7 to 11 cycles, a sample-barcoded 5' primer and a J-beta primer mix were used. TCRdb called the 5' RACE reads again in MiXCR, with one record for every CDR3 protein. Here the sample spans approximately 960,000 distinct CDR3 sequences, about 27% being singletons. These same data were also listed under a study on T cells of mothers and their children.

The sequenced sample was blood. Every receptor here comes from a middle-aged woman in good health.

The count of this clonotype is one. This chain uses TRBV7-9 with TRBJ1-2, with D possibly TRBD1 on 5 matching bases. V lost 5 bases and J 7 bases, leaving 20 bases between the germline ends. This CDR3 contains 15 residues. Germline V gene sequence: CDR1 SEHNR, CDR2 FQNEAQ (reference sequence). Here the CDR3 reads CASSELAGKWAGYTF. The CDR3, as DNA: TGTGCCAGCAGCGAATTGGCAGGGAAGTGGGCTGGCTACACCTTC.

The chain joins TRBV29-1 to TRBJ2-7; the D gene is possibly TRBD2 (5 bases). V was pared by 4 bases and J by 3 bases, with 10 bases between. This CDR3 has 12 residues. CDR1 is SQVTM and CDR2 is ANQGSEA in the germline V gene. This CDR3 reads CSVGGARYEQYF. The CDR3 DNA is TGCAGCGTTGGGGGAGCCCGCTACGAGCAGTACTTC.

V is TRBV7-9 and J is TRBJ2-5, with TRBD2 identical over 10 bases. This CDR3 comprises 17 residues. V shed 5 bases, J shed 3 bases, and the junction held 12 bases outside the gene matches. Germline CDR1 SEHNR, CDR2 FQNEAQ (reference sequence). The CDR3 reads CASSRGLAGAEEETQYF. In nucleotides, the CDR3 is TGTGCCAGCAGCCGAGGTCTAGCGGGGGCCGAGGAAGAGACCCAGTACTTC.

As for this clonotype: A much larger clone is a single base away; this may be a read error. The CDR3 is CASSCRDGSYNEQFF. CDR3 sequence (DNA): TGTGCCAGCAGTTGCAGAGACGGGTCCTACAATGAGCAGTTCTTC. This sequence joins TRBV6-2 or TRBV6-3 and TRBJ2-1; D gene uncertain. This CDR3 has 15 amino acids. The V end was cut by 4 bases, the J end by 1 base, with 11 bases between. CDR1 is MNHEY, CDR2 SVGEGT, per germline.

The CDR3, as DNA: TGTGCCTGGGACGTTACGGAGACGCCCTATGAGCAGTTCTTC. This gives the protein CAWDVTETPYEQFF. The J gene is TRBJ2-1, the V gene TRBV30, with unresolved D. The V gene lost 5 bases and the J gene lost 8 bases, with 19 bases spanning the gap. The germline gives CDR1 GTSNPN, CDR2 SVGIG (reference sequence). CDR3 size: 14 residues. Supplemented by reference TRBV30 and TRBJ2-1, the full variable domain reads SQTIHQWPATLVQPVGSPLSLECTVEGTSNPNLYWYRQAAGRGLQLLFYSVGIGQISSEVPQNLSASRPQDRQFILSSKKLLLSDSGFYLCAWDVTETPYEQFFGPGTRLTVL.

The chain combines TRBV7-7 with TRBJ2-3; 8 bases fit TRBD2. In germline, CDR1 is SSHAT, CDR2 FNYEAQ (reference sequence). The CDR3 has 14 amino acids. This CDR3 reads CAVGGSGVSDTQYF. Here the CDR3 DNA reads TGTGCTGTAGGGGGTAGCGGGGTGTCAGATACGCAGTATTTT.

This clonotype was seen many times. The chain combines TRBV5-1 with TRBJ1-3, with D tentatively TRBD1 (5 bases). The V end was cut by 2 bases, the J end by 0 bases, with 9 bases between. The CDR3 covers 15 residues. Germline V gene data show CDR1 as SGHRS and CDR2 as YFSETQ. This CDR3 reads CASSFDSLSGNTIYF. The CDR3 DNA is TGCGCCAGCAGCTTCGACAGCCTCTCTGGAAACACCATATATTTT.

The V gene is TRBV7-2, the J gene TRBJ2-1; D may be TRBD1 (5 bases). The CDR3 covers 16 residues. Germline CDR1 and CDR2: SGHTA and FQGNSA. The V and J ends lost 1 base and 4 bases respectively, with 14 bases between them. CDR3 loop: CASSLGGGSVYNEQFF. The CDR3 DNA reads TGTGCCAGCAGCTTAGGGGGCGGATCCGTATACAATGAGCAGTTCTTC.

A note on this clonotype: A much larger clone lies one base from this, so it may be a read error. This chain links TRBV5-1 with TRBJ2-1; no firm D call. CDR3 length equals 14 residues. The V end was cut by 0 bases, the J end by 9 bases, with 13 bases between. Germline V gives CDR1 SGHRS, CDR2 YFSETQ. The CDR3 loop is CASSLGDTVTEQFF. The CDR3 coding sequence is TGCGCCAGCAGCTTGGGAGATACAGTCACTGAGCAGTTCTTC.

The V and J genes are TRBV3-1 and TRBJ2-1; unclear D gene. Deletions cut 2 bases from V and 7 bases from J, with 12 bases between. Germline V gene sequence: CDR1 LGHDT, CDR2 YNNKEL (reference sequence). CDR3 length: 14 amino acids. The CDR3 is CASSQNHGLNEQFF. CDR3 nucleotides: TGTGCCAGCAGCCAAAACCACGGGCTGAATGAGCAGTTCTTC.

The chain has TRBV4-3 and TRBJ1-6; 8 nucleotides match TRBD1. The junction had 3 bases not matched to a gene; V was cut back by 3 bases and J by 5 bases. The germline V gene has CDR1 LGHNA and CDR2 YSLEER. This CDR3 spans 15 amino acids. The CDR3 here is CASSHSDRDNSPLHF. CDR3 DNA: TGCGCCAGCAGCCATTCGGACAGGGATAATTCACCCCTCCACTTT.

V gene TRBV5-1 combines with J gene TRBJ2-1; 7 nucleotides align to TRBD2. Trimming cost V 4 bases and J 6 bases; bases outside gene matches: 7. The CDR3 contains 14 residues. Germline CDR1 reads SGHRS; CDR2 reads YFSETQ. This CDR3 reads CASSMAGTTNEQFF. CDR3 DNA: TGCGCCAGCAGCATGGCGGGGACTACCAATGAGCAGTTCTTC. Combining the CDR3 with reference TRBV5-1 and TRBJ2-1 gives the whole variable domain KAGVTQTPRYLIKTRGQQVTLSCSPISGHRSVSWYQQTPGQGLQFLFEYFSETQRNKGNFPGRFSGRQFSNSRSEMNVSTLELGDSALYLCASSMAGTTNEQFFGPGTRLTVL.

As for this clonotype: A much larger clone lies one base from this, so it may be a read error. The CDR3 DNA reads TGTGCCAGCGGCTTTAACGGGGGCGGGAAGACCCAGTACTTC. It specifies CASGFNGGGKTQYF. The chain joins TRBV7-2 to TRBJ2-4, with D perhaps given as TRBD1 or TRBD2 (6 bases each). Judging by the DNA end, TRBJ2-5 fits better; the J call may be wrong. Germline V gives CDR1 SGHTA, CDR2 FQGNSA. The CDR3 runs to 14 residues.

This chain uses TRBV18 with TRBJ1-1; 7 bases line up with TRBD1. The J segment lost 6 bases and the V segment lost 2 bases, leaving 3 bases of the junction unmatched. Germline CDR1 reads KGHSH; CDR2 reads LQKENI. The length of the CDR3 is 13 residues. The CDR3 region has the DNA TGTGCCAGCTCACCAACAGGGGAGGCTGAAGCTTTCTTT. It specifies CASSPTGEAEAFF.

This clonotype was recorded once. Being one base from a much bigger clone, this may be a read error. This sequence joins TRBV4-2 and TRBJ1-4, with D unclear. The CDR3 length is 16 residues. Germline loops: CDR1 LGHNA, CDR2 YNFKEQ. The CDR3 protein is CASSRPVAATNEKLVF. CDR3 coding DNA: TGTGCCAGCAGCCGGCCGGTCGCGGCGACTAATGAAAAACTGGTTTTT.

J is TRBJ2-1 and V is TRBV6-5; TRBD1 agrees at 9 bases. This CDR3 is built from 15 residues. Trimming cost V 6 bases and J 12 bases; bases outside gene matches: 15. Germline V gene sequence: CDR1 MNHEY, CDR2 SVGAGI. The DNA of the CDR3 is TGTGCCAGCAGACACAAGGGGGGGGGACAGGGCGTGCAGTTCTTC. Protein product: CASRHKGGGQGVQFF.